This T cell receptor (beta chain) was identified in a study of blood T cell repertoires in COVID-19. Study-level background: T cells, B-cell-depleted T cells, or PBMCs provided the cDNA or gDNA that served as material.

Sequencing was performed with immunoSEQ multiplex PCR; in TCRdb, only in-frame clones are kept and a portion is missing. The profile shows around 100,000 clones, about 87% of them singletons. The CDR3 consists of 15 residues. The V end lost 0 bases, the J end lost 2 bases, and 8 bases lay between the germline ends. Germline V gene sequence: CDR1 LNHNV, CDR2 YYDKDF (reference sequence). Sequencing input: peripheral blood. The chain joins TRBV15 to TRBJ2-1; perhaps TRBD1 as D (7 bases). This receptor was taken from a human donor in a cohort sampled during active COVID-19. CDR3 amino acids: CATSRDRGAYNEQFF. In nucleotides, the CDR3 is TGTGCCACCAGCAGAGACAGGGGGGCCTACAATGAGCAGTTCTTC.